This T cell receptor (beta chain) was sequenced for a study of T cells in tumors after PD-1 blockade. The J segment lost 6 bases and the V segment lost 4 bases, leaving 10 bases of the junction unmatched. Germline loops: CDR1 MNHEY, CDR2 SMNVEV (reference sequence). CDR3 length: 16 amino acids. Sequenced by immunoSEQ multiplex PCR; TCRdb stores in-frame clones only, minus some. Of tens of thousands of clones in the sample, around 80% were seen once. The specimen was PBMCs, collected before anti-PD-1 treatment. V gene TRBV27 combines with J gene TRBJ1-5, with 9 positions matching TRBD1. The sequence was collected from a human donor with basal cell carcinoma. CDR3 sequence (DNA): TGTGCCAGCAGTTACGCCGGGACAGGGTTGGGTCAGCCCCAGCATTTT. It specifies CASSYAGTGLGQPQHF.